This paragraph reports one T cell receptor beta chain. Its target is not known. This entry is derived from a study of PD-L1 blockade in urothelial cancer. Study at large: From about 2014, patients received atezolizumab, given as 1,200 mg intravenously every 3 weeks. Blood samples contained a median about 150,000 T cells. Study-wide results and limits: Pretreatment blood TCR clonality under the median forecast improved survival.

Spiking each PCR with synthetic TCR analog templates was performed. Only in-frame clones appear in the TCRdb table, and some are missing; sequencing was by immunoSEQ multiplex PCR. This sample has 20,000 to 25,000 clones; 91% occur once, and the top ten carry around 11%. The CDR3 totals 15 residues. Germline trimming cut 2 bases from V and 7 bases from J; bases unmatched to any gene: 10. The germline V gene has CDR1 SGDLS and CDR2 YYNGEE. Time point: peripheral blood 6 weeks after treatment start. The source material was PBMCs, sampled around atezolizumab (anti-PD-L1) treatment. The receptor was isolated from a woman aged 55-69 years with urothelial cancer. J is TRBJ1-2 and V is TRBV9, with TRBD1 matching over 8 bases. CDR3 protein: CASSVQPAGGFGYTF. The CDR3 bases are TGTGCCAGCAGCGTCCAACCCGCAGGGGGCTTTGGCTACACCTTC.